This entry features one T cell receptor beta chain sequence. No cognate antigen has been identified for it. Per-base quality was not reported, and no clone a single base away is much larger than it. The reads were generated on an Illumina NovaSeq 6000. Using 5'RACE with constant-segment primers, TCRalpha and TCRbeta cDNA libraries were constructed, with sample barcodes and unique molecular identifiers added in the process. RNA was extracted from every sample with Trizol reagent. Library amplification was performed in two PCR steps, and a second sample barcode and Illumina TruSeq adapters were introduced in the second step. Sequencing of the libraries was done on an Illumina NovaSeq, producing 2 x 150 bp paired-end reads. Concerning the study's data processing: Reads were demultiplexed and collapsed into UMI-guided consensus sequences with migec v1.2.7. Using mixcr v2.1.11, UMI consensuses were aligned to TRA and TRB V and J templates and then assembled into clonotypes. A clonotype was counted as expanded or contracted only when both edgeR and NoisET called the clonotype significant, with the noise models trained on biological replicates. For edgeR calls, a false discovery rate-adjusted p below 0.01 and a log2 fold-change threshold of 1 were applied. As an exploratory analysis of dynamics, max-normalized trajectories of the 1000 most abundant clonotypes were examined with PCA combined with hierarchical clustering. The CD4 or CD8 phenotype of responding clones was assigned using the separately sequenced CD4+ and CD8+ repertoires. TCRdb handled the public reads itself, with Q25 trimming in fastp and clone calling in MiXCR, and kept productive beta chains. Each CDR3 protein appears once, grouped with its most common genes and DNA. The V and J calls reflect TCRdb's pipeline rather than the authors' work. Present in this sample are approximately 82,000 distinct CDR3 sequences, 13% of which were seen just once. The ten biggest clones cover 35% to 50% of the sample.

This sample was taken from a study of T-cell memory formation after mild COVID-19 (dated by TCRdb to the early 2020s). Background for the entire study: TCR sequence clusters from the two donors were found to be largely donor specific. The cohort comprised two young, previously healthy adult volunteers, one female and one male. T-cell clones expanding and contracting after mild COVID-19 in two donors were tracked by longitudinal TCRalpha and TCRbeta repertoire sequencing. What the study reported, not specific to this receptor: Whether the second-wave clones peaking on day 37 were SARS-CoV-2 specific was not confirmed. Balanced CD4/CD8 phenotypes were observed for clones contracting from day 15 to 85, whereas a bias towards CD4+ was observed for a second wave of clones expanding from day 15 to 37. Some responding clones were found in pre-infection memory, which suggests that pre-existing cross-reactive memory T cells took part in the SARS-CoV-2 response. Contracting CD4+ clones turned up mainly in the CM and EM memory subsets, whereas EMRA was where CD8+ clones were enriched. Only a couple of mild cases were covered by the study, and larger cohorts that include severe cases with pre-infection samples were considered necessary.

Ficoll-Paque density gradient centrifugation was used to isolate PBMCs. V was cut back by 3 bases and J by 8 bases, leaving a gap of 14 bases between them. The germline V gene sets CDR1 to SGDLS and CDR2 to YYNGEE. The CDR3 spans 13 residues, from the cysteine through the phenylalanine. Here the CDR3 DNA is all that survives: 39 bases in frame from base 1. This chain is built from TRBV9 and TRBJ1-1; the D gene is perhaps TRBD1, from 6 matching bases. The material sequenced was PBMCs or a T cell subset sorted from them (not recorded which). This TCR was recovered from a man aged 18 to 29 who had mild COVID-19 (a few samples of this study predate the infection). The sample titles of this study are shuffled in the database, so cell type and time point are left out; the donor was told from shared clones. In nucleotide form, the sequence is TGTGCCAGCAGCGAGGATCCCGGGACAGAAGCTTTCTTT. This encodes CASSEDPGTEAFF.